The 29 T cell receptor beta chains reported below all come from one sample, sequenced in a study of T-cell reconstitution after alpha-beta-depleted transplantation in children. The TCRbeta library incorporated unique molecular identifiers. TCRdb independently ran MiXCR on the PCR reads; one entry per CDR3 protein. Of 500,000 or so distinct CDR3 sequences listed, 11% were seen once; the top ten hold approximately 14%. This sample comprised PBMCs, mostly from graft donor cells, obtained 180 days after TCRalphabeta/CD19-depleted stem cell transplant. The origin of the receptors is a female patient between 2 and 10 years old who had a stem cell transplant for aplastic anemia, so the T cells may come from the graft donor.

CDR3 in amino acids: CSVEGTSGIYEQYF. In DNA form, the CDR3 reads TGCAGCGTTGAGGGGACTAGCGGGATTTACGAGCAGTACTTC. This rearrangement joins TRBV29-1 to TRBJ2-7; 13 positions agree with TRBD2. The CDR3 is made up of 14 amino acids. The ends lost 3 bases at V and 4 bases at J; junction bases unmatched: 3. Germline loops: CDR1 SQVTM, CDR2 ANQGSEA.

This clonotype was observed a handful of times. V and J are TRBV5-4 and TRBJ2-3; TRBD2 is a possible D gene (5 bases). This CDR3 comprises 14 residues. The ends were cut back, 0 bases at V and 1 base at J, with 6 bases in the middle. CDR1 is SGHNT and CDR2 is YYREEE in the germline V gene (reference sequence). The CDR3 region is CASSLDSGTDTQYF. The CDR3, as DNA: TGTGCCAGCAGCTTGGATAGCGGCACAGATACGCAGTATTTT.

This chain links TRBV10-3 with TRBJ2-7, with TRBD1 identical over 8 bases. Germline V gives CDR1 ENHRY, CDR2 SYGVKD. The V segment lost 11 bases and the J segment 2 bases; nucleotides outside the gene matches: 8. The CDR3 extends over 13 amino acids. As DNA, the CDR3 is TGTGCCGCACATCAGGACAGGGCCTACGAGCAGTACTTC. This sequence encodes CAAHQDRAYEQYF.

V usage is TRBV11-1 and J usage is TRBJ1-2; D not certain. The germline CDR1 and CDR2 sequences are SGHAT and FQDESV (reference sequence). Trimming shortened V by 4 bases and J by 4 bases, and 13 bases separated the two germline ends. The CDR3 runs 14 residues. CDR3 in amino acids: CASSYLKEGYGYTF. The CDR3 DNA reads TGTGCCAGCAGCTACTTGAAGGAGGGCTATGGCTACACCTTC. The variable domain in full, completed from reference TRBV11-1 and TRBJ1-2, reads EAEVAQSPRYKITEKSQAVAFWCDPISGHATLYWYRQILGQGPELLVQFQDESVVDDSQLPKDRFSAERLKGVDSTLKIQPAELGDSAMYLCASSYLKEGYGYTFGSGTRLTVV.

CDR3 residues: CASSLVSGLSYEQYF. CDR3 in DNA: TGTGCCAGCAGCTTGGTAAGCGGCCTCTCCTACGAGCAGTACTTC. This chain joins TRBV5-5 and TRBJ2-7; tentative D call: TRBD2 (5 bases). Germline CDR1 is SGHKS and CDR2 is YYEKEE (reference sequence). V was clipped by 0 bases and J by 0 bases, with 10 bases between them. The CDR3 is 15 amino acids.

J is TRBJ2-7 and V is TRBV5-1, with D perhaps matching TRBD1 or TRBD2 (5 bases each). Germline CDR1 is SGHRS and CDR2 is YFSETQ. Trimming left V 4 bases short and J 6 bases short, with 17 bases between. This CDR3 has 14 residues. The CDR3 region is CASSPRVGAGEQYF. The DNA for the CDR3 is TGCGCCAGCAGCCCTCGGGTCGGGGCTGGCGAGCAGTACTTC. Together with reference TRBV5-1 and TRBJ2-7, the CDR3 gives the full variable domain: KAGVTQTPRYLIKTRGQQVTLSCSPISGHRSVSWYQQTPGQGLQFLFEYFSETQRNKGNFPGRFSGRQFSNSRSEMNVSTLELGDSALYLCASSPRVGAGEQYFGPGTRLTVT.

This clonotype was seen many times. The chain recombines TRBV5-1 with TRBJ2-6; possibly TRBD1 or TRBD2 for D (5 bases each). The CDR3 has 15 amino acids. Germline V gene lookup returns CDR1 SGHRS and CDR2 YFSETQ. V dropped 4 bases and J dropped 2 bases, with 10 bases sitting between them. The CDR3 region has the DNA TGCGCCAGCAGCCCTAGGGACCCTGGGGCCAACGTCCTGACTTTC. Protein product: CASSPRDPGANVLTF.

The chain employs TRBV11-1 and TRBJ1-1, with a weak D call TRBD1 (6 bases). The CDR3 is made up of 13 amino acids. Germline V gives CDR1 SGHAT, CDR2 FQDESV (reference sequence). V lost 6 bases and J 3 bases, leaving 11 bases between the germline ends. In nucleotides, the CDR3 is TGTGCCAGCAGTACAGGGCTCTACACTGAAGCTTTCTTT. This gives the protein CASSTGLYTEAFF. Using reference TRBV11-1 and TRBJ1-1 for the parts outside the CDR3, the full variable domain is EAEVAQSPRYKITEKSQAVAFWCDPISGHATLYWYRQILGQGPELLVQFQDESVVDDSQLPKDRFSAERLKGVDSTLKIQPAELGDSAMYLCASSTGLYTEAFFGQGTRLTVV.

This clonotype was counted at least ten times. The V call is TRBV27, the J call TRBJ1-6; 12 bases are a match to TRBD1. Germline lookup yields CDR1 MNHEY and CDR2 SMNVEV (reference sequence). J was trimmed by 13 bases and V by 4 bases; bases with no gene match: 8. This CDR3 has 15 residues. This chain's CDR3 is CASSSRDRGQHPLHF. The CDR3 DNA is TGTGCCAGCAGTTCCCGGGACAGGGGGCAACATCCCCTCCACTTT.

The chain uses TRBV7-6 and TRBJ2-7; D is perhaps TRBD1 (5 bases). The CDR3 spans 17 residues. Germline assignment: CDR1 SGHVS and CDR2 FNYEAQ. V was shortened by 4 bases and J by 3 bases, with 22 bases between the two germline ends. DNA of the CDR3: TGTGCCAGCAGCTCCCGAGTTCAGGGAAAAGGGATCTACGAGCAGTACTTC. It encodes CASSSRVQGKGIYEQYF.

This clonotype was recorded a few times. The chain uses TRBV30 and TRBJ1-5; TRBD1 matches 7 bases. Germline CDR1 reads GTSNPN; CDR2 reads SVGIG (reference sequence). The CDR3 consists of 13 residues. After removal of 4 bases from V and 6 bases from J, the junction contained 6 bases not matched to a gene. Here the CDR3 reads CAWNRGLGQPQHF. Here the CDR3 DNA reads TGTGCCTGGAACAGGGGATTAGGTCAGCCCCAGCATTTT.

The CDR3 is CSARAGAANEQYV. CDR3 nucleotide sequence: TGCAGCGCCAGAGCGGGAGCAGCAAACGAGCAGTACGTC. The chain has TRBV29-1 and TRBJ2-7, with 8 bases fitting TRBD2. V shed 7 bases, J shed 5 bases, and the junction held 10 bases outside the gene matches. CDR3 length equals 13 residues. In germline, CDR1 is SQVTM, CDR2 ANQGSEA.

This clonotype was counted only a few times. The chain employs TRBV15 and TRBJ2-3, with a weak D call TRBD2 (5 bases). The V and J ends lost 7 bases and 6 bases respectively, with 14 bases between them. The CDR3 contains 13 residues. Looked up from germline, CDR1 is LNHNV and CDR2 is YYDKDF (reference sequence). In DNA, the CDR3 is TGTGCCACCACGTTAGAGGGTACGGATACGCAGTATTTT. The encoded protein is CATTLEGTDTQYF. The full variable domain, in which reference TRBV15 and TRBJ2-3 provide the parts outside the CDR3, is DAMVIQNPRYQVTQFGKPVTLSCSQTLNHNVMYWYQQKSSQAPKLLFHYYDKDFNNEADTPDNFQSRRPNTSFCFLDIRSPGLGDTAMYLCATTLEGTDTQYFGPGTRLTVL.

V gene TRBV29-1 combines with J gene TRBJ1-1, with TRBD1 matching over 7 bases. The V and J ends lost 7 bases and 7 bases, in that order; junction bases with no gene match: 9. Per the germline V gene, CDR1 is SQVTM and CDR2 is ANQGSEA. This CDR3 spans 12 amino acids. CDR3 residues: CSAQTGEDEAFF. As DNA, the CDR3 is TGCAGCGCTCAAACAGGGGAAGATGAAGCTTTCTTT.

The CDR3 reads CASSPGQGAAADTQYF. Written as DNA, the CDR3 is TGTGCCAGCAGTCCCGGGCAAGGGGCAGCCGCAGATACGCAGTATTTT. V is TRBV11-3 and J is TRBJ2-3; weak D call: TRBD1 (5 bases). The length of the CDR3 is 16 residues. Trimming shortened V by 6 bases and J by 4 bases, and 20 bases separated the two germline ends. Germline CDR1 SGHNT, CDR2 YENEEA.

There are a few counts of this clonotype. The chain is built from TRBV7-9 and TRBJ2-3, with 8 bases fitting TRBD2. The CDR3 consists of 17 residues. J gave up 2 bases and V 1 base, and 8 bases lay outside the gene matches. From germline, CDR1 is SEHNR and CDR2 FQNEAQ (reference sequence). CDR3 region: CASSLGQLAADTDTQYF. The CDR3 region has the DNA TGTGCCAGCAGCTTAGGCCAACTAGCGGCAGACACAGATACGCAGTATTTT.

The chain carries TRBV6-6 and TRBJ2-1; TRBD2 matches 9 bases. Trimming removed 6 bases from V and 1 base from J; junction bases left unmatched: 4. Germline V gene lookup returns CDR1 MNHNY and CDR2 SVGAGI (reference sequence). The CDR3 spans 15 residues. Written as DNA, the CDR3 is TGTGCCAGCAGAACCAGCGGGAGGTCCTACAATGAGCAGTTCTTC. Protein: CASRTSGRSYNEQFF.

CDR3 DNA sequence: TGCGCCAGCAGCCACCTTGACAGGGTCCAAGAGACCCAGTACTTC. This codes for CASSHLDRVQETQYF. This chain uses TRBV4-3 with TRBJ2-5, with 7 bases aligning to TRBD1. The V segment lost 3 bases and the J segment 1 base; nucleotides outside the gene matches: 5. This CDR3 is 15 amino acids long. Per the germline V gene, CDR1 is LGHNA and CDR2 is YSLEER.

This clonotype was found many times. The V call is TRBV5-1, the J call TRBJ2-3; D gene ambiguous. This CDR3 contains 14 residues. Trimming shortened V by 0 bases and J by 5 bases, and 10 bases separated the two germline ends. Looked up from germline, CDR1 is SGHRS and CDR2 is YFSETQ. CDR3 in amino acids: CASSLDLERDTQYF. CDR3 bases: TGCGCCAGCAGCTTGGATCTGGAAAGAGATACGCAGTATTTT.

There are a few counts of this clonotype. The rearrangement joins TRBV6-1 to TRBJ2-1; 12 nucleotides agree with TRBD2. The length of the CDR3 is 15 residues. Germline assignment: CDR1 MNHNS and CDR2 SASEGT. V lost 6 bases to trimming and J lost 9 bases; unmatched junction nucleotides: 9. CDR3 residues: CASRTTSGRAGEQFF. The CDR3 DNA reads as TGTGCCAGCAGAACGACTAGCGGGAGAGCGGGTGAGCAGTTCTTC.

The sample holds a few counts of this clonotype. V is TRBV29-1 and J is TRBJ2-5; no clear D. The CDR3 covers 13 residues. CDR1 is SQVTM, CDR2 ANQGSEA, per germline. V shed 8 bases and J shed 4 bases, with 17 bases lying between them. The DNA of the CDR3 is TGCAGCACCACTGACGTCGGCGGAGAGACCCAGTACTTC. Translated: CSTTDVGGETQYF.

This clonotype has at least ten counts. The gene calls are TRBV7-6 and TRBJ2-3; 7 bases align to TRBD2. The CDR3 totals 15 residues. Germline CDR1 reads SGHVS; CDR2 reads FNYEAQ. V gave up 5 bases and J gave up 2 bases; unmatched junction bases: 7. Written as DNA, the CDR3 is TGTGCCAGCAGCCCAGCGGGGTCGATCACAGATACGCAGTATTTT. It encodes CASSPAGSITDTQYF.

This clonotype occurred a few times. The rearrangement uses TRBV4-2 and TRBJ2-3; perhaps TRBD1 as D (6 bases). The germline V gene encodes CDR1 LGHNA and CDR2 YNFKEQ. With 4 bases removed from V and 4 bases from J, the gap between germline ends came to 15 bases. This CDR3 has 15 residues. CDR3 sequence reads: CASSRTAGDADTQYF. The CDR3 coding sequence is TGTGCCAGCAGCCGGACCGCAGGGGATGCAGATACGCAGTATTTT.

This clonotype was seen a few times. The chain is built from TRBV4-2 and TRBJ1-2, with a possible D match to TRBD1 (6 bases). The ends were cut back, 4 bases at V and 8 bases at J, with 20 bases in the middle. Germline values: CDR1 LGHNA, CDR2 YNFKEQ. CDR3 length: 15 residues. The CDR3 is CASSPRQESTGGYTF. The DNA of the CDR3 is TGTGCCAGCAGCCCTCGACAGGAAAGCACGGGGGGCTACACCTTC.

This clonotype was seen more than once but under ten times. The chain uses TRBV18 and TRBJ2-1; 8 nucleotides agree with TRBD1. Trimming cost V 5 bases and J 1 base; bases outside gene matches: 7. Looked up from germline, CDR1 is KGHSH and CDR2 is LQKENI. This CDR3 contains 16 residues. Here the CDR3 DNA reads TGTGCCAGCTCATTCGACAGGGGAGGTTCCTACAATGAGCAGTTCTTC. This codes for CASSFDRGGSYNEQFF. The entire variable domain, with the rest obtained from reference TRBV18 and TRBJ2-1, is as follows: NAGVMQNPRHLVRRRGQEARLRCSPMKGHSHVYWYRQLPEEGLKFMVYLQKENIIDESGMPKERFSAEFPKEGPSILRIQQVVRGDSAAYFCASSFDRGGSYNEQFFGPGTRLTVL.

This clonotype was counted only a few times. The J gene is TRBJ1-4, the V gene TRBV30, with a weak D call TRBD1 (5 bases). Looked up from germline, CDR1 is GTSNPN and CDR2 is SVGIG (reference sequence). Trimming left V 3 bases short and J 5 bases short, with 10 bases between. The CDR3 runs to 13 residues. The CDR3 DNA is TGTGCCTGGAGCCGGGGGGGGAATGAAAAACTGTTTTTT. Amino acids: CAWSRGGNEKLFF.

The rearrangement links TRBV20-1 to TRBJ2-5; 8 bases are shared with TRBD1. This CDR3 contains 15 residues. CDR1 and CDR2 (germline): DFQATT, SNEGSKA (reference sequence). Losses at the gene ends were 0 bases for V and 5 bases for J; bases not matched to a gene: 8. The CDR3: CSARDLGQGGETQYF. The CDR3 DNA reads TGCAGTGCTAGAGATCTAGGACAGGGTGGGGAGACCCAGTACTTC.

This clonotype was recorded a few times. The chain joins TRBV7-2 to TRBJ2-1; 10 bases are a match to TRBD2. Germline lookup yields CDR1 SGHTA and CDR2 FQGNSA. CDR3 length equals 15 residues. V was pared by 5 bases and J by 6 bases, with 7 bases of the junction left unmatched. CDR3 bases: TGTGCCAGCAGCCCTAGAGCGGGAGGGCCCAATGAGCAGTTCTTC. This sequence encodes CASSPRAGGPNEQFF.

This chain connects TRBV18 to TRBJ1-2, with D maybe TRBD1 (5 bases). The germline V gene encodes CDR1 KGHSH and CDR2 LQKENI. The V gene lost 6 bases and the J gene lost 4 bases, with 9 bases spanning the gap. CDR3 length equals 12 residues. The CDR3 is CASSQGAYGYTF. CDR3 in DNA: TGTGCCAGCTCGCAGGGAGCCTATGGCTACACCTTC.